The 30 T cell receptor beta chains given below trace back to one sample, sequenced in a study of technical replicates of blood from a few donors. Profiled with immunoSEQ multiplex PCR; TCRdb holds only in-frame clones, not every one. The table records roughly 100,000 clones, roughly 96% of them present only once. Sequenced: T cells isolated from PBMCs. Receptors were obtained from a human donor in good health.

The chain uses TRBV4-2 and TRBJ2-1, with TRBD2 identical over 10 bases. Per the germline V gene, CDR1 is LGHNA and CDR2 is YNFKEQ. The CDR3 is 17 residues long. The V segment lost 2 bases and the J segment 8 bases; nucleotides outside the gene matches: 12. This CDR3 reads CASSQYTLAGEKDEQFF. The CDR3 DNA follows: TGTGCCAGCAGCCAATATACCCTAGCGGGAGAGAAAGATGAGCAGTTCTTC.

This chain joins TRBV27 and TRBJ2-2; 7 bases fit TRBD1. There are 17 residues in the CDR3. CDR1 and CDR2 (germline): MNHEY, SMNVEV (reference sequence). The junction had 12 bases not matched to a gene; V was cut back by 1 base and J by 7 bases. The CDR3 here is CASSLLDRTGTDGELFF. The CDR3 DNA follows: TGTGCCAGCAGTTTATTGGACAGGACGGGTACAGACGGGGAGCTGTTTTTT.

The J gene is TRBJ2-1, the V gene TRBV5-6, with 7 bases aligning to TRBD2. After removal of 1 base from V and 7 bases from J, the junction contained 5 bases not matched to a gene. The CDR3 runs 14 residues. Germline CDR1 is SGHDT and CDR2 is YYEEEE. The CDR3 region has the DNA TGTGCCAGCAGCTTGCTACTAGCGTTGAATGAGCAGTTCTTC. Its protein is CASSLLLALNEQFF.

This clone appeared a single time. The CDR3, as DNA: TGTGCCTGGATGAGCGGTCTCACTGAAGCTTTCTTT. Amino acid sequence: CAWMSGLTEAFF. The chain carries TRBV30 and TRBJ1-1; the D is unclear. Deletions cut 4 bases from V and 4 bases from J, with 10 bases between. The CDR3 loop spans 12 amino acids. Germline V lookup: CDR1 GTSNPN, CDR2 SVGIG (reference sequence).

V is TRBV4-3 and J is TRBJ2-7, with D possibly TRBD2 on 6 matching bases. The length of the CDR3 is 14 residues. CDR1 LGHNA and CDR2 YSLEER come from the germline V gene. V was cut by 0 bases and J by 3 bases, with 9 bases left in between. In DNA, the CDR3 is TGCGCCAGCAGCCAAGAGCACGGGAGCTACGAGCAGTACTTC. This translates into CASSQEHGSYEQYF.

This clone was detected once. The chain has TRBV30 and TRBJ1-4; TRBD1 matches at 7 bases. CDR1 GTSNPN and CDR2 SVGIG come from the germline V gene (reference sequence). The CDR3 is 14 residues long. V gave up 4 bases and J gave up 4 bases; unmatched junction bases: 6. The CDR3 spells CAWNMGQFNEKLFF. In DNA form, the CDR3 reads TGTGCCTGGAATATGGGACAGTTTAATGAAAAACTGTTTTTT.

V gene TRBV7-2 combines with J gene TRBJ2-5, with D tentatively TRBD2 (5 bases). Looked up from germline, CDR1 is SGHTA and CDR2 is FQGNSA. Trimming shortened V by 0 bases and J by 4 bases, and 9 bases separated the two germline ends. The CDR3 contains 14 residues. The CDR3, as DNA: TGTGCCAGCAGCTTAGCGGGAGTTGCAGAGACCCAGTACTTC. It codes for CASSLAGVAETQYF.

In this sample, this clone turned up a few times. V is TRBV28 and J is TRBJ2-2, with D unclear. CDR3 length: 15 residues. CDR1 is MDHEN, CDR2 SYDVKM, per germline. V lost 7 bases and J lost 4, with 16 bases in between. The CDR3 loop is CASNLRVKGTGELFF. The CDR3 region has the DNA TGTGCCAGCAACCTCCGGGTAAAAGGCACCGGGGAGCTGTTTTTT.

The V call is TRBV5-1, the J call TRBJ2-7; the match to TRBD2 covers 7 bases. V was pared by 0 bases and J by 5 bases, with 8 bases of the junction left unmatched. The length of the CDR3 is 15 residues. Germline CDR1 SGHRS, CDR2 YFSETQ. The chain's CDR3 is CASSLDRAGLDEQYF. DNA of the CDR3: TGCGCCAGCAGCTTGGACCGGGCCGGACTAGACGAGCAGTACTTC. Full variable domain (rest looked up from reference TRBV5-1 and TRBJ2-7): KAGVTQTPRYLIKTRGQQVTLSCSPISGHRSVSWYQQTPGQGLQFLFEYFSETQRNKGNFPGRFSGRQFSNSRSEMNVSTLELGDSALYLCASSLDRAGLDEQYFGPGTRLTVT.

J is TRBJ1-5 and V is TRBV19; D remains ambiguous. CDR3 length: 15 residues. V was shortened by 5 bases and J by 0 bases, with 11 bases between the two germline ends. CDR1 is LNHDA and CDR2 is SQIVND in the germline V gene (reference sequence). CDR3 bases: TGTGCCAGTAGTTATGACATTGATAGCAATCAGCCCCAGCATTTT. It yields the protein CASSYDIDSNQPQHF.

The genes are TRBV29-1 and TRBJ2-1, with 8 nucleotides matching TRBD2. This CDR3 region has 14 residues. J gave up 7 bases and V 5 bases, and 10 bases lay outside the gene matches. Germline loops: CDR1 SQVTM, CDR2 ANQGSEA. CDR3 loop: CSVTPRTSRNEQFF. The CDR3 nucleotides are TGCAGCGTTACCCCCCGGACTAGCAGAAATGAGCAGTTCTTC.

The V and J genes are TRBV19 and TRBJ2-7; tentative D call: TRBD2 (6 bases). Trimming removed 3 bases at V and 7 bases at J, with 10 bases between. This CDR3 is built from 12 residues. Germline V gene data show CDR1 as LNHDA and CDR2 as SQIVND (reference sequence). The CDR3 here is CASSMRGREQYF. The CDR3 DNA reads TGTGCCAGTAGTATGCGGGGTAGGGAGCAGTACTTC.

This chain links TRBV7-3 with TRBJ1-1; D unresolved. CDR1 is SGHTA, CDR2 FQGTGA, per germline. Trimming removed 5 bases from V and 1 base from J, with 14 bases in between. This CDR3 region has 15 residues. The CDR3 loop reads CASSPWTGRNTEAFF. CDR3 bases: TGTGCCAGCAGCCCGTGGACGGGGAGGAACACTGAAGCTTTCTTT.

This chain's CDR3 is CASSSRGTNEKLFF. The CDR3 DNA reads TGTGCCAGCAGCTCCAGGGGGACTAATGAAAAACTGTTTTTT. V and J are TRBV7-9 and TRBJ1-4, with TRBD1 identical over 7 bases. Germline CDR1 is SEHNR and CDR2 is FQNEAQ (reference sequence). CDR3 length: 14 amino acids. V dropped 4 bases and J dropped 2; count of bases not matched to a gene: 1.

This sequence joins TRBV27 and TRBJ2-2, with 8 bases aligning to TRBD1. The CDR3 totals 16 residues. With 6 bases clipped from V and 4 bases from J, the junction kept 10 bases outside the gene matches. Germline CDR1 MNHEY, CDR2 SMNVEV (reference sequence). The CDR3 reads CASRLYRDRLTGELFF. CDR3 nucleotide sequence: TGTGCCAGCAGACTATACCGGGACAGGCTCACCGGGGAGCTGTTTTTT.

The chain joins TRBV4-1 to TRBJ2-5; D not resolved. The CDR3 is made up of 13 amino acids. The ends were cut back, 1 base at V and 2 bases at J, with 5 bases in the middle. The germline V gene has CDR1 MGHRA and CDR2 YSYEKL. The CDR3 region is CASSQVVQETQYF. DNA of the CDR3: TGCGCCAGCAGCCAAGTCGTACAAGAGACCCAGTACTTC.

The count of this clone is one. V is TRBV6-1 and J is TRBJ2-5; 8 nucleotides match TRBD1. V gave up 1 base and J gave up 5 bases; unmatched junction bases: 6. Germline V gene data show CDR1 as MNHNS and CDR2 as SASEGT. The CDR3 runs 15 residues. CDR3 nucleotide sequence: TGTGCCAGCAGTGAAGGGACAGGGAGTGGGGAGACCCAGTACTTC. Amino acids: CASSEGTGSGETQYF.

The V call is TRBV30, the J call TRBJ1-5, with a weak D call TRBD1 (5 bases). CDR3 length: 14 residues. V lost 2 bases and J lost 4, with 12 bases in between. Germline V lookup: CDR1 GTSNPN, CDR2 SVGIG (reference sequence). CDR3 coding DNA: TGTGCCTGGAGTCAGCAGGGTTTTAATCAGCCCCAGCATTTT. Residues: CAWSQQGFNQPQHF.

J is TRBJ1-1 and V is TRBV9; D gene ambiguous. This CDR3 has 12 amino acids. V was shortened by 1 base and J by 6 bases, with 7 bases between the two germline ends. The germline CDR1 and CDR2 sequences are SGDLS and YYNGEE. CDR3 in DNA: TGTGCCAGCAGCGTACCGAGTTCTGAAGCTTTCTTT. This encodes CASSVPSSEAFF. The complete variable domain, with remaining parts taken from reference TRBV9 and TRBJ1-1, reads DSGVTQTPKHLITATGQRVTLRCSPRSGDLSVYWYQQSLDQGLQFLIQYYNGEERAKGNILERFSAQQFPDLHSELNLSSLELGDSALYFCASSVPSSEAFFGQGTRLTVV.

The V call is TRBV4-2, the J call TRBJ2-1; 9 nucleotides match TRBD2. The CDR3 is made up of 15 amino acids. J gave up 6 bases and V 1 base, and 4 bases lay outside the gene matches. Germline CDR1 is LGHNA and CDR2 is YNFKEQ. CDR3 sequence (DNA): TGTGCCAGCAGCCAAGGACTAGCGGATCTCAATGAGCAGTTCTTC. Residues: CASSQGLADLNEQFF.

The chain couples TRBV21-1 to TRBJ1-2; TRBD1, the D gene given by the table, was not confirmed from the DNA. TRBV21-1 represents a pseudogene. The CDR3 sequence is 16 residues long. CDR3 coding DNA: TGTGCCAGCAGCGTATATGCCGGGACACAGACCCTTGGCTACACCTTC. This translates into CASSVYAGTQTLGYTF.

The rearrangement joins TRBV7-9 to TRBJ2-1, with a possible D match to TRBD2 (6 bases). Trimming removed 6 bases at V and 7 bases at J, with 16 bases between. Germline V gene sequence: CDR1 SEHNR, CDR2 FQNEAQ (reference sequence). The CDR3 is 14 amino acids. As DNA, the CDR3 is TGTGCCAGCAGTGAACTGGGACTCAATAATGAGCAGTTCTTC. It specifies CASSELGLNNEQFF.

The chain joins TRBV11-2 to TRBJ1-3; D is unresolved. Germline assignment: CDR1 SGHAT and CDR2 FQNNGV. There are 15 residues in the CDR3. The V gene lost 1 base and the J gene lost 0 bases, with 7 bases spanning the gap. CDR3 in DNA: TGTGCCAGCAGCTTAGCTAGGAGCTCTGGAAACACCATATATTTT. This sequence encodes CASSLARSSGNTIYF.

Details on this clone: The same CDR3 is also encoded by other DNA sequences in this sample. For the CDR3, the DNA is TGTGCCAGCAGTCTACCTAGCACAGATACGCAGTATTTT. This sequence encodes CASSLPSTDTQYF. The rearrangement links TRBV28 to TRBJ2-3; D ambiguous. The CDR3 contains 13 residues. Germline values: CDR1 MDHEN, CDR2 SYDVKM. Trimming pared 5 bases from V and 0 bases from J, leaving 6 bases between.

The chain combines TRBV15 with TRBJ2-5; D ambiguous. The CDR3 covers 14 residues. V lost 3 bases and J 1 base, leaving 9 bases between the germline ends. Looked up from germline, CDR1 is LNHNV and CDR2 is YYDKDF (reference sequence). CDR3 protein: CATSSRNLQETQYF. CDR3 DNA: TGTGCCACCAGCAGTAGAAATCTCCAAGAGACCCAGTACTTC. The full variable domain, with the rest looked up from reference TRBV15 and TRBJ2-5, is DAMVIQNPRYQVTQFGKPVTLSCSQTLNHNVMYWYQQKSSQAPKLLFHYYDKDFNNEADTPDNFQSRRPNTSFCFLDIRSPGLGDTAMYLCATSSRNLQETQYFGPGTRLLVL.

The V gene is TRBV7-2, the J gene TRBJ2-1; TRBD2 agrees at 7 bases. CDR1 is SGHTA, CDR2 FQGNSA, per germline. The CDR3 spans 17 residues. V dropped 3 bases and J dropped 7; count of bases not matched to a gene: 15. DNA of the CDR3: TGTGCCAGCAGCTTTCCCCCGTGGGAGGGCCTAGGGAATGAGCAGTTCTTC. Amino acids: CASSFPPWEGLGNEQFF.

The CDR3 protein is CASSIRGFSEAFF. DNA for the CDR3: TGTGCCAGTAGTATAAGAGGTTTCAGTGAAGCTTTCTTT. The V and J genes are TRBV19 and TRBJ1-1; no definite D call. The CDR3 totals 13 residues. The germline gives CDR1 LNHDA, CDR2 SQIVND (reference sequence). V shed 2 bases and J shed 7 bases, with 11 bases lying between them.

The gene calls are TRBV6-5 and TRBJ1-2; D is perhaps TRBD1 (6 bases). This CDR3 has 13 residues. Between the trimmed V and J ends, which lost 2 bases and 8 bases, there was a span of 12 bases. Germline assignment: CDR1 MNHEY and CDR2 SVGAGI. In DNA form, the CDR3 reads TGTGCCAGCAGTTACCGGACAGCTGAGGGCTACACCTTC. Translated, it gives CASSYRTAEGYTF.

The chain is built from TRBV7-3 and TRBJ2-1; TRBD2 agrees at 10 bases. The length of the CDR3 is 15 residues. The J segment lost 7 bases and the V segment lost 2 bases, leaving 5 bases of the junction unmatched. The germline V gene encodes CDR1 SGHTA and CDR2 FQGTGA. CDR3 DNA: TGTGCCAGCAGCTTACGAGCGGGAGGGGGTAATGAGCAGTTCTTC. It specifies CASSLRAGGGNEQFF.

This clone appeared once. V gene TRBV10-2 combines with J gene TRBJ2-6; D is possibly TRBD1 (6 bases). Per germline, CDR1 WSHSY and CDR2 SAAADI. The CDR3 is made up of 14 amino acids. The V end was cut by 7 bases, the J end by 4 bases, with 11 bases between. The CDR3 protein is CASTTGIGANVLTF. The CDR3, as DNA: TGCGCCAGCACCACAGGGATCGGGGCCAACGTCCTGACTTTC.